One sample yielded the 22 T cell receptor beta chains listed below, sequenced in a study of blood T cell repertoires in COVID-19. Some clones are missing from TCRdb's copy, which holds only in-frame ones; the method was immunoSEQ multiplex PCR. Of about 120,000 clones in the sample, 85% are singletons; the top ten hold under 13%. Sequences were obtained from peripheral blood. All receptors come from a man at least 80 years old with acute or convalescent COVID-19.

Remarks on this clone: The same CDR3 is also encoded by other DNA sequences in this sample. This chain joins TRBV2 and TRBJ1-1, with D unresolved. The CDR3 consists of 14 residues. V was pared by 4 bases and J by 4 bases, with 13 bases between. Germline loops: CDR1 SNHLY, CDR2 FYNNEI. The CDR3 nucleotides read TGTGCCAGCAGTGTGGAGGTGTCATCCACTGAAGCTTTCTTT. Protein product: CASSVEVSSTEAFF.

The chain carries TRBV14 and TRBJ1-4, with D maybe TRBD1 (5 bases). Germline V CDR1 and CDR2: SGHDN, FVKESK. Trimming took off 4 bases at V and 5 bases at J, with 14 bases between the two ends. This CDR3 has 15 residues. The CDR3: CASSRGANWNEKLFF. In DNA form, the CDR3 reads TGTGCCAGCAGCCGTGGGGCCAACTGGAATGAAAAACTGTTTTTT.

The CDR3 loop reads CASSLAEFTDTQYF. The CDR3 DNA follows: TGCGCCAGCAGCTTGGCCGAGTTCACAGATACGCAGTATTTT. The chain has TRBV5-1 and TRBJ2-3; D gene unclear. Per germline, CDR1 SGHRS and CDR2 YFSETQ. CDR3 length: 14 amino acids. V lost 0 bases and J lost 2, with 7 bases in between.

The V gene is TRBV5-1, the J gene TRBJ1-2, with 8 nucleotides matching TRBD1. CDR3 length: 14 residues. The germline V gene encodes CDR1 SGHRS and CDR2 YFSETQ. J lost 4 bases, V lost 4 bases, and 6 bases had no gene match. CDR3 loop: CASSQSTGAYGYTF. Here the CDR3 DNA reads TGCGCCAGCAGCCAGTCGACAGGGGCCTATGGCTACACCTTC.

This chain joins TRBV29-1 and TRBJ2-7; D gene unclear. Germline V gene sequence: CDR1 SQVTM, CDR2 ANQGSEA. This CDR3 has 11 amino acids. V lost 2 bases and J 4 bases, leaving 6 bases between the germline ends. CDR3 loop: CSVERDYEQYF. Written as DNA, the CDR3 is TGCAGCGTTGAAAGAGATTACGAGCAGTACTTC.

This sequence joins TRBV9 and TRBJ1-1, with D hard to call. V lost 4 bases and J lost 1, with 14 bases in between. The CDR3 contains 15 residues. Germline lookup yields CDR1 SGDLS and CDR2 YYNGEE. The CDR3 bases are TGTGCCAGCAGCCCCCCGGGGAGCTCGAACACTGAAGCTTTCTTT. Its translation is CASSPPGSSNTEAFF.

The chain links TRBV10-3 to TRBJ2-2; D not resolved. V shed 2 bases and J shed 7 bases, with 5 bases lying between them. Looked up from germline, CDR1 is ENHRY and CDR2 is SYGVKD. This CDR3 has 12 amino acids. The CDR3 region is CAISETGGELFF. The CDR3, as DNA: TGTGCCATCAGTGAGACCGGCGGGGAGCTGTTTTTT.

This chain links TRBV7-2 with TRBJ1-1; perhaps TRBD1 as D (5 bases). Trimming took off 2 bases at V and 6 bases at J, with 13 bases between the two ends. This CDR3 comprises 14 residues. CDR1 and CDR2 (germline): SGHTA, FQGNSA. For the CDR3, the DNA is TGTGCCAGCAGCTTAAGGGGTTTATTCCCTGAAGCTTTCTTT. Translating gives CASSLRGLFPEAFF.

The V and J genes are TRBV3-1 (or the pseudogene TRBV3-2) and TRBJ2-5; the D gene is possibly TRBD2 (5 bases). Trimming left V 3 bases short and J 3 bases short, with 11 bases between. CDR1 is LGHDT, CDR2 YNNKEL, per germline (reference sequence). The length of the CDR3 is 14 residues. CDR3 amino acids: CASSHLTRKETQYF. The CDR3 region has the DNA TGTGCCAGCAGCCACCTTACTAGGAAAGAGACCCAGTACTTC.

This chain links TRBV18 with TRBJ1-5; D gene uncertain. CDR3 length equals 16 residues. The germline V and J ends were trimmed by 3 bases and 2 bases, with 14 bases remaining between them. The V gene's germline CDR1 is KGHSH and CDR2 LQKENI. This CDR3 is CASSPSEARGNQPQHF. CDR3 coding DNA: TGTGCCAGCTCACCGAGTGAGGCGAGGGGCAATCAGCCCCAGCATTTT.

The V gene is TRBV7-3, the J gene TRBJ2-1, with D possibly being TRBD1 (7 bases). The CDR3 extends over 15 amino acids. The V gene lost 6 bases and the J gene lost 4 bases, with 16 bases spanning the gap. Germline CDR1 SGHTA, CDR2 FQGTGA. As DNA, the CDR3 is TGTGCCAGCAGTTTTGCGGGACAGCCATACAATGAGCAGTTCTTC. Amino acid sequence: CASSFAGQPYNEQFF.

The chain recombines TRBV25-1 with TRBJ2-7, with a possible D match to TRBD1 (6 bases). The germline V gene encodes CDR1 MGHDK and CDR2 SYGVNS. This CDR3 is built from 14 residues. Trimming took 4 bases from V and 4 from J, leaving 14 bases between them. The CDR3 region is CASSGRGQRYEQYF. As DNA, the CDR3 is TGTGCCAGCAGTGGCAGGGGCCAACGGTACGAGCAGTACTTC.

This clone has only a few counts. The chain employs TRBV7-9 and TRBJ2-1; 8 bases agree with TRBD2. Germline values: CDR1 SEHNR, CDR2 FQNEAQ (reference sequence). The CDR3 is 16 amino acids. V lost 8 bases, J lost 0 bases, and 9 bases stayed unmatched. Here the CDR3 DNA reads TGTGCCAGCCTCCGCGAGCTAGCGGGCTCCTACAATGAGCAGTTCTTC. Encoded protein: CASLRELAGSYNEQFF. Combining the CDR3 with reference TRBV7-9 and TRBJ2-1 gives the whole variable domain DTGVSQNPRHKITKRGQNVTFRCDPISEHNRLYWYRQTLGQGPEFLTYFQNEAQLEKSRLLSDRFSAERPKGSFSTLEIQRTEQGDSAMYLCASLRELAGSYNEQFFGPGTRLTVL.

In this sample, this clone turned up once. The chain combines TRBV6-2 or TRBV6-3 with TRBJ1-5; 7 nucleotides agree with TRBD1. In germline, CDR1 is MNHEY, CDR2 SVGEGT. After removal of 5 bases from V and 7 bases from J, the junction contained 5 bases not matched to a gene. This CDR3 region has 13 residues. CDR3 DNA: TGTGCCAGCAGTACAGGGACAGCCCAGCCCCAGCATTTT. It specifies CASSTGTAQPQHF.

This clone was seen only a few times. The rearrangement uses TRBV5-4 and TRBJ2-1, with D possibly matching TRBD2 (5 bases). The V end was cut by 4 bases, the J end by 9 bases, with 14 bases between. Germline CDR1 is SGHNT and CDR2 is YYREEE (reference sequence). CDR3 length equals 13 residues. CDR3 protein: CASSRGEAGEQFF. As DNA, the CDR3 is TGTGCCAGCAGCCGGGGTGAGGCGGGTGAGCAGTTCTTC.

This chain links TRBV6-5 with TRBJ1-1; the match to TRBD1 covers 10 bases. CDR3 length: 12 residues. Germline loops: CDR1 MNHEY, CDR2 SVGAGI. The V and J ends lost 2 bases and 13 bases, in that order; junction bases with no gene match: 4. CDR3 bases: TGTGCCAGCAGTTACGGGACAGGGGAGGTTTTCTTT. Its translation is CASSYGTGEVFF.

In nucleotides, the CDR3 is TGCGCCAGCAGCCAAGAAGGACTAGCGGGAAACATTCAGTACTTC. As protein: CASSQEGLAGNIQYF. V gene TRBV4-3 combines with J gene TRBJ2-4; TRBD2 agrees at 11 bases. J was trimmed by 6 bases and V by 0 bases; bases with no gene match: 1. Germline CDR1 is LGHNA and CDR2 is YSLEER. The CDR3 extends over 15 amino acids.

In this sample, this clone turned up once. The chain combines TRBV18 with TRBJ1-2; 7 nucleotides agree with TRBD1. The junction had 4 bases not matched to a gene; V was cut back by 3 bases and J by 6 bases. The CDR3 loop spans 13 amino acids. CDR1 and CDR2 (germline): KGHSH, LQKENI. CDR3 amino acids: CASSPTGLDGYTF. CDR3 DNA: TGTGCCAGCTCACCGACAGGGTTGGATGGCTACACCTTC.

The V call is TRBV11-3, the J call TRBJ1-1, with D possibly matching TRBD1 (5 bases). Germline V gene sequence: CDR1 SGHNT, CDR2 YENEEA. This CDR3 has 13 amino acids. Trimming removed 5 bases from V and 3 bases from J, with 10 bases in between. CDR3 residues: CASSQVGDTEAFF. CDR3 nucleotide sequence: TGTGCCAGCAGCCAAGTAGGGGACACTGAAGCTTTCTTT.

This clone was counted only a few times. The V gene is TRBV29-1, the J gene TRBJ2-5; D is possibly TRBD1 (6 bases). Germline V gene sequence: CDR1 SQVTM, CDR2 ANQGSEA. V gave up 6 bases and J gave up 7 bases, with 15 bases separating them. The CDR3 runs to 12 residues. CDR3 bases: TGCAGCGTCCTACAGGGAGAGGGGACCCAGTACTTC. This encodes CSVLQGEGTQYF.

This clone has a handful of counts. This rearrangement joins TRBV11-2 to TRBJ1-1, with D tentatively TRBD1 (5 bases). The CDR3 length is 13 residues. The germline gives CDR1 SGHAT, CDR2 FQNNGV. With 3 bases removed from V and 3 bases from J, the gap between germline ends came to 8 bases. CDR3 DNA sequence: TGTGCCAGCAGCTTTAAAGGGGACACTGAAGCTTTCTTT. Translating it yields CASSFKGDTEAFF.

DNA of the CDR3: TGTGCCAGCTCACGATTCCGGGACACCGACCTTTATGGCTACACCTTC. Protein: CASSRFRDTDLYGYTF. V and J are TRBV18 and TRBJ1-2; maybe TRBD1 (6 bases). The CDR3 runs 16 residues. Trimming stripped 4 bases from V and 5 bases from J, with 20 bases between. The germline CDR1 and CDR2 sequences are KGHSH and LQKENI.